These 28 T cell receptor beta chains originate from one sample sequenced in a study of Ad26.COV2.S vaccination and SARS-CoV-2 variants. Treatment denoted: around 19 received Ad26.COV2.S at low or high dose, single or two shots; 5 received placebo; per-sample allocation not given. Specimens were obtained on day 63 following the first vaccine or placebo injection. Clones were read by immunoSEQ multiplex PCR, and TCRdb kept only the in-frame ones, dropping some. The sample contains some 400,000 clones, about 91% of which appear only once. The input for sequencing was peripheral blood, taken in a trial of Ad26.COV2.S vaccine versus placebo. The source of these receptors is a person between 18 and 60 years old who received the Ad26.COV2.S COVID-19 vaccine or a placebo.

This chain joins TRBV23-1 and TRBJ2-7; no clear D gene. TRBV23-1 falls under the ORF class, with uncertain function. This CDR3 is 8 amino acids long. The CDR3 reads CASSPHGV. Here the CDR3 DNA reads TGCGCCAGCAGCCCCCATGGGGTC.

This clone has just one count. V gene TRBV5-1 combines with J gene TRBJ1-5, with D possibly TRBD1 on 5 matching bases. V lost 0 bases and J lost 5, with 9 bases in between. This CDR3 has 14 amino acids. Germline lookup yields CDR1 SGHRS and CDR2 YFSETQ. The CDR3 loop is CASSLGGKDQPQHF. CDR3 coding DNA: TGCGCCAGCAGCTTGGGGGGGAAAGATCAGCCCCAGCATTTT.

The chain has TRBV5-1 and TRBJ2-7; 10 bases are a match to TRBD2. The germline V gene encodes CDR1 SGHRS and CDR2 YFSETQ. This CDR3 spans 15 amino acids. V trimming: 4 bases; J trimming: 7 bases; junction bases outside the gene matches: 11. In DNA form, the CDR3 reads TGCGCCAGCAGCGATAGTAGCGGGAGGACTGTTGAGCAGTACTTC. This codes for CASSDSSGRTVEQYF. The full variable domain, with the rest looked up from reference TRBV5-1 and TRBJ2-7, is KAGVTQTPRYLIKTRGQQVTLSCSPISGHRSVSWYQQTPGQGLQFLFEYFSETQRNKGNFPGRFSGRQFSNSRSEMNVSTLELGDSALYLCASSDSSGRTVEQYFGPGTRLTVT.

The chain has TRBV27 and TRBJ1-2, with a weak D call TRBD1 (6 bases). This CDR3 is 15 amino acids long. Germline loops: CDR1 MNHEY, CDR2 SMNVEV (reference sequence). V lost 6 bases to trimming and J lost 6 bases, with 20 bases between them. This CDR3 reads CASSLKGRGRDGYTF. Written as DNA, the CDR3 is TGTGCCAGCAGCCTAAAGGGCAGGGGAAGGGATGGCTACACCTTC.

This chain uses TRBV7-8 with TRBJ2-7, with D possibly TRBD2 on 5 matching bases. CDR1 SGHVS and CDR2 FQNEAQ come from the germline V gene. The CDR3 loop spans 15 amino acids. The V gene lost 1 base and the J gene lost 0 bases, with 10 bases spanning the gap. The CDR3 protein is CASSLVPGSSYEQYF. CDR3 nucleotides: TGTGCCAGCAGCTTAGTGCCGGGGTCCTCCTACGAGCAGTACTTC. Drawing the rest from reference TRBV7-8 and TRBJ2-7, the complete variable domain is GAGVSQSPRYKVAKRGQDVALRCDPISGHVSLFWYQQALGQGPEFLTYFQNEAQLDKSGLPSDRFFAERPEGSVSTLKIQRTQQEDSAVYLCASSLVPGSSYEQYFGPGTRLTVT.

The chain couples TRBV5-5 to TRBJ2-1; TRBD2 aligns across 7 bases. This CDR3 comprises 14 residues. V trimming: 0 bases; J trimming: 8 bases; junction bases outside the gene matches: 5. Per germline, CDR1 SGHKS and CDR2 YYEKEE (reference sequence). The CDR3 region is CASSLVGRLDEQFF. Here the CDR3 DNA reads TGTGCCAGCAGCTTGGTCGGGAGGCTTGATGAGCAGTTCTTC.

Concerning this clone itself: Different DNA sequences within this sample yield the same CDR3. The V and J genes are TRBV19 and TRBJ1-5; D unresolved. V lost 3 bases, J lost 1 base, and 4 bases lay in between. This CDR3 spans 13 amino acids. CDR1 is LNHDA and CDR2 is SQIVND in the germline V gene (reference sequence). DNA for the CDR3: TGTGCCAGTAGTATTAGCAGCAATCAGCCCCAGCATTTT. Its translation: CASSISSNQPQHF. The variable domain in full, with the rest retrieved from reference TRBV19 and TRBJ1-5, is DGGITQSPKYLFRKEGQNVTLSCEQNLNHDAMYWYRQDPGQGLRLIYYSQIVNDFQKGDIAEGYSVSREKKESFPLTVTSAQKNPTAFYLCASSISSNQPQHFGDGTRLSIL.

This sequence joins TRBV12-3 or TRBV12-4 and TRBJ2-7; a weak D match, TRBD1 (6 bases). Trimming removed 6 bases from V and 3 bases from J, with 9 bases in between. This CDR3 region has 12 residues. CDR3 residues: CASRRDNYEQYF. DNA of the CDR3: TGTGCCAGCAGACGGGACAACTACGAGCAGTACTTC.

The CDR3 DNA follows: TGTGCCAGCAGGACAGGGGAATACGGTGGCTACACCTTC. Translating it yields CASRTGEYGGYTF. This chain links TRBV6-5 with TRBJ1-2, with 8 bases aligning to TRBD1. The CDR3 runs 13 residues. Trimming removed 6 bases from V and 7 bases from J; junction bases left unmatched: 7. The germline gives CDR1 MNHEY, CDR2 SVGAGI.

This sequence joins TRBV19 and TRBJ2-7; tentatively, D is TRBD1 or TRBD2 (6 bases each). Germline lookup yields CDR1 LNHDA and CDR2 SQIVND (reference sequence). The CDR3 runs 15 residues. V lost 4 bases to trimming and J lost 4 bases, with 17 bases between them. The CDR3, as DNA: TGTGCCAGTAGTAGACGACTAGGGGGTTTTTACGAGCAGTACTTC. Protein sequence: CASSRRLGGFYEQYF.

This chain links TRBV5-6 with TRBJ1-1; possibly TRBD1 for D (5 bases). The V and J ends lost 4 bases and 1 base respectively, with 11 bases between them. Germline V CDR1 and CDR2: SGHDT, YYEEEE. The CDR3 covers 14 residues. CDR3: CASSQTAGNTEAFF. CDR3 nucleotide sequence: TGTGCCAGCAGCCAGACAGCGGGGAACACTGAAGCTTTCTTT.

V and J are TRBV30 and TRBJ2-1; D may be TRBD1 (5 bases). The CDR3 runs 13 residues. The germline CDR1 and CDR2 sequences are GTSNPN and SVGIG (reference sequence). V lost 4 bases, J lost 10 bases, and 17 bases lay in between. CDR3 nucleotides: TGTGCCTGGACTATTCTCCCTAGGGGAGAGCAGTTCTTC. The encoded protein is CAWTILPRGEQFF.

This chain connects TRBV5-6 to TRBJ2-7, with a tentative D call TRBD1 (6 bases). V was clipped by 1 base and J by 5 bases, with 13 bases between them. The CDR3 has 14 amino acids. The germline V gene has CDR1 SGHDT and CDR2 YYEEEE. CDR3 residues: CASSLRQGRHEQYF. Here the CDR3 DNA reads TGTGCCAGCAGCTTGAGGCAGGGGCGCCACGAGCAGTACTTC.

This chain uses TRBV6-2 or TRBV6-3 with TRBJ2-2; D might be TRBD1 (6 bases). This CDR3 is 16 amino acids long. V lost 4 bases and J 2 bases, leaving 14 bases between the germline ends. Germline CDR1 reads MNHEY; CDR2 reads SVGEGT. The CDR3 DNA follows: TGTGCCAGCAGTTCCCGAACAGGGAGAAACACCGGGGAGCTGTTTTTT. This translates into CASSSRTGRNTGELFF.

This rearrangement joins TRBV11-3 to TRBJ2-3, with 8 bases matching TRBD1. The CDR3 loop spans 14 amino acids. Germline trimming cut 5 bases from V and 5 bases from J; bases unmatched to any gene: 6. CDR1 is SGHNT and CDR2 is YENEEA in the germline V gene. In DNA form, the CDR3 reads TGTGCCAGCAGCCACGGGACAGGTGAAGATACGCAGTATTTT. This translates into CASSHGTGEDTQYF.

V is TRBV21-1 and J is TRBJ2-7; the DNA was not used to check the table's D call, TRBD2. TRBV21-1 represents a pseudogene. The length of the CDR3 is 14 residues. The CDR3 here is CASTSVSLTYEQYF. The CDR3 DNA sequence: TGTGCCAGCACCTCCGTAAGCCTCACCTACGAGCAGTACTTC.

This rearrangement joins TRBV9 to TRBJ2-1; 8 positions agree with TRBD2. J lost 0 bases, V lost 3 bases, and 5 bases had no gene match. Per germline, CDR1 SGDLS and CDR2 YYNGEE. This CDR3 contains 16 residues. As DNA, the CDR3 is TGTGCCAGCAGCGGACGGAGCGGGAGCTCCTACAATGAGCAGTTCTTC. It yields the protein CASSGRSGSSYNEQFF.

V and J are TRBV19 and TRBJ1-4; no reliable D call. V lost 3 bases, J lost 7 bases, and 9 bases lay in between. The V gene's germline CDR1 is LNHDA and CDR2 SQIVND (reference sequence). The CDR3 loop spans 13 amino acids. The chain's CDR3 is CASSMGGIEKLFF. The CDR3 region has the DNA TGTGCCAGTAGTATGGGAGGAATTGAAAAACTGTTTTTT.

The chain combines TRBV6-1 with TRBJ2-2; no definite D call. The germline gives CDR1 MNHNS, CDR2 SASEGT. The V gene lost 4 bases and the J gene lost 0 bases, with 9 bases spanning the gap. The CDR3 has 15 amino acids. This CDR3 reads CASSAATPNTGELFF. In nucleotides, the CDR3 is TGTGCCAGCAGTGCAGCGACGCCGAACACCGGGGAGCTGTTTTTT.

The chain joins TRBV30 to TRBJ2-2; 10 positions match TRBD2. Germline V gene sequence: CDR1 GTSNPN, CDR2 SVGIG (reference sequence). Unmatched junction bases numbered 6, after V lost 3 bases and J lost 8 bases. The CDR3 loop spans 14 amino acids. CDR3 region: CAWSLAGGRGELFF. CDR3 bases: TGTGCCTGGAGCTTAGCGGGAGGAAGGGGGGAGCTGTTTTTT.

The rearrangement uses TRBV28 and TRBJ1-5, with TRBD1 matching over 10 bases. V trimming: 1 base; J trimming: 3 bases; junction bases outside the gene matches: 6. Per the germline V gene, CDR1 is MDHEN and CDR2 is SYDVKM. The CDR3 is made up of 17 amino acids. The CDR3 is CASSLLGDRGNNQPQHF. The DNA of the CDR3 is TGTGCCAGCAGTTTATTGGGGGACAGGGGCAACAATCAGCCCCAGCATTTT.

This chain links TRBV19 with TRBJ1-2; possible D gene TRBD1, 5 bases. Germline CDR1 LNHDA, CDR2 SQIVND (reference sequence). Between the trimmed V and J ends, which lost 6 bases and 2 bases, there was a span of 25 bases. The length of the CDR3 is 18 residues. The CDR3 spells CASSETLTMRGTNYGYTF. CDR3 coding DNA: TGTGCCAGTAGCGAAACCCTGACCATGAGGGGTACGAACTATGGCTACACCTTC.

The V call is TRBV3-1 (or the pseudogene TRBV3-2), the J call TRBJ2-3; 10 bases are a match to TRBD2. V lost 4 bases, J lost 1 base, and 8 bases stayed unmatched. The germline V gene encodes CDR1 LGHDT and CDR2 YNNKEL (reference sequence). The length of the CDR3 is 17 residues. This CDR3 reads CASSPSKGLAGTDTQYF. For the CDR3, the DNA is TGTGCCAGCAGCCCAAGCAAAGGACTAGCGGGCACAGATACGCAGTATTTT.

This clone was detected once. The genes are TRBV15 and TRBJ2-1, with no clear D. Germline V CDR1 and CDR2: LNHNV, YYDKDF (reference sequence). The length of the CDR3 is 14 residues. The germline V and J ends were trimmed by 1 base and 4 bases, with 8 bases remaining between them. The CDR3 DNA reads as TGTGCCACCAGCAGAGTTGGCGCTTACAATGAGCAGTTCTTC. Translated: CATSRVGAYNEQFF.

This clone was found once. The CDR3 here is CATSRGSGRANEQFF. The CDR3 coding sequence is TGTGCCACCAGCAGAGGTAGCGGGAGGGCAAATGAGCAGTTCTTC. This rearrangement joins TRBV15 to TRBJ2-1; 11 bases are shared with TRBD2. V was pared by 1 base and J by 7 bases, with 3 bases of the junction left unmatched. This CDR3 spans 15 amino acids. Per germline, CDR1 LNHNV and CDR2 YYDKDF (reference sequence).

The chain has TRBV15 and TRBJ2-5; D uncertain. Germline V CDR1 and CDR2: LNHNV, YYDKDF (reference sequence). CDR3 length: 13 amino acids. V was trimmed by 0 bases and J by 5 bases, leaving 7 bases between them. The CDR3 region has the DNA TGTGCCACCAGCAGAGATAGTGGGGAGACCCAGTACTTC. As protein: CATSRDSGETQYF.

The CDR3: CASSSSAGGPFDEQFF. In DNA form, the CDR3 reads TGTGCCAGCAGCTCCTCGGCGGGAGGGCCTTTCGATGAGCAGTTCTTC. The chain joins TRBV5-4 to TRBJ2-1; 9 nucleotides match TRBD2. This CDR3 region has 16 residues. Germline trimming cut 3 bases from V and 8 bases from J; bases unmatched to any gene: 12. CDR1 SGHNT and CDR2 YYREEE come from the germline V gene (reference sequence).

V and J are TRBV4-1 and TRBJ2-7; a weak D match, TRBD1 (6 bases). Trimming removed 4 bases at V and 5 bases at J, with 21 bases between. This CDR3 has 16 residues. Germline CDR1 is MGHRA and CDR2 is YSYEKL. In nucleotides, the CDR3 is TGCGCCAGCAGCCCCAGGGGTGACTCGCAACCCCACGAGCAGTACTTC. Amino acids: CASSPRGDSQPHEQYF.